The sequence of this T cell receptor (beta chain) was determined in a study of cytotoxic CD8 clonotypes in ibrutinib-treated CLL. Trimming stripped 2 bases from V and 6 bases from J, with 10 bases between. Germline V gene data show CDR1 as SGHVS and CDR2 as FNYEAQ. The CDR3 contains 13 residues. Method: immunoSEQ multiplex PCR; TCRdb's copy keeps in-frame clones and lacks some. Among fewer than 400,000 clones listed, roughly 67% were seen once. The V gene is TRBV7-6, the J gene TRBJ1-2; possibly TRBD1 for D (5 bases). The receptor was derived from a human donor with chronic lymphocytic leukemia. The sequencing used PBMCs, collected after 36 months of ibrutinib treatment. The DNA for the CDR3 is TGTGCCAGCAGCTTATTGGGGGAACATGGCTACACCTTC. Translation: CASSLLGEHGYTF. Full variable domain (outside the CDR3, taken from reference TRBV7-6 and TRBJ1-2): GAGVSQSPRYKVTKRGQDVALRCDPISGHVSLYWYRQALGQGPEFLTYFNYEAQQDKSGLPNDRFSAERPEGSISTLTIQRTEQRDSAMYRCASSLLGEHGYTFGSGTRLTVV.